Detailed here is one T cell receptor (beta chain). Its antigen is still unknown. This specimen comes from a study of beta chain features in type 1 diabetes. General study results and limits: There was no resolution here of whether HLA type influences TCRB rearrangement.

Of the isolated RNA, all was reverse transcribed, and so the sequenced material was expressed TCRB transcripts. Only in-frame clones appear in the TCRdb table, and some are missing; sequencing was by immunoSEQ multiplex PCR. The table records 350,000 to 450,000 clones, roughly 14% of them present only once. Germline assignment: CDR1 LNHDA and CDR2 SQIVND (reference sequence). V lost 9 bases to trimming and J lost 5 bases, with 10 bases between them. The CDR3 runs 12 residues. The chain links TRBV19 to TRBJ1-4, with D unresolved. Sequenced material: naive CD4+ T cells from blood. This TCR came from a man between 25 and 39 years old in good health. The CDR3 sequence: CASRIRNEKLFF. The CDR3 region has the DNA TGTGCCAGCAGGATACGAAATGAAAAACTGTTTTTT.